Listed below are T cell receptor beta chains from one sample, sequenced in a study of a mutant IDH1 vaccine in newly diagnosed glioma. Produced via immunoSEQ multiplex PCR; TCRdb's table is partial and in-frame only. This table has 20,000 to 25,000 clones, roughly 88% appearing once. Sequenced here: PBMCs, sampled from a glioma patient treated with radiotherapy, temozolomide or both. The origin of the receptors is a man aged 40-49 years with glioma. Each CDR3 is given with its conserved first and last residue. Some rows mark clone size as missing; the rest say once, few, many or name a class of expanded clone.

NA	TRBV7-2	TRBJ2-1	CASVGYNEQFF
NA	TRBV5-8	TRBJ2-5	CASSSYRGLKAETQYF
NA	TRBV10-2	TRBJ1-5	CASSERSWGQPQHF
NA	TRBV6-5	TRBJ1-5	CASSPGGQPQHF
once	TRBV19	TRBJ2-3	CASRAQQGGMTDTQYF
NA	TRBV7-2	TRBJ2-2	CASSLARDRGLSYSAGELFF
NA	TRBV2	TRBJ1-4	CASSARTGGGEKLFF
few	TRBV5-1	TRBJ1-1	CASSFGNTEAFF
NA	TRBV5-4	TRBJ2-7	CASSSRSGSSYEQYF
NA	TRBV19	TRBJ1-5	CASSIEGARGNQPQHF
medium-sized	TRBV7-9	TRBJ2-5	CASSPPAPVETQYF
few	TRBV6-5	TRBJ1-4	CASRESADEKLFF
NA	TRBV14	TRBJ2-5	CASSQGGPSAGTQYF
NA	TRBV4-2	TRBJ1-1	CASSQDGKLGAFF
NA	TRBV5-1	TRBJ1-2	CASSRGQGENGYTF
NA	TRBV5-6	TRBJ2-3	CASSSRTSGRSDTQYF
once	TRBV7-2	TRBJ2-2	CASSFPPGGSPTGELFF
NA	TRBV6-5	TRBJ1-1	CASSYSIRLHTEAFF
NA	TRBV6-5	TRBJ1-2	CASTLGLFYGYTF
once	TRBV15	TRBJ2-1	CATSRGKDHNEQFF
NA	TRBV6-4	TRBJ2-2	CASRDDREDTGELFF
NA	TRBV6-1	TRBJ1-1	CASRLTGGENTEAFF
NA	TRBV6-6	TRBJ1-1	CASRETGDRVNTEAFF
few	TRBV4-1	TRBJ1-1	CASSQTILWTEAFF
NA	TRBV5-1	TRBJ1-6	CASSGLTGDNSPLHF
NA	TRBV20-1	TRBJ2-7	CSARGSYEQYF
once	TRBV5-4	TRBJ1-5	CASSFGGSGGQPQHF
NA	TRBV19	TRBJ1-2	CASRGTPNYGYTF
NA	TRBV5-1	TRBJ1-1	CASSTDGHQNTEAFF
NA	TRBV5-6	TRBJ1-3	CASSFPGGISGNTIYF
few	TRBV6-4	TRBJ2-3	CASSEDRAGPDTQYF
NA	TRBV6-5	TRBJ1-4	CASSSPRGETNEKLFF
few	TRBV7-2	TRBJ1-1	CASSLARGDREAFF
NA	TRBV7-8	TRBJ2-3	CASSPRLTDTQYF
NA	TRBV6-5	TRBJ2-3	CASSLGITSTDTQYF
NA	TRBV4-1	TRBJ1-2	CASSQDGGRGRYGYTF
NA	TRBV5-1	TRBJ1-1	CASSLVRDTEAFF
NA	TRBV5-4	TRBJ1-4	CASSPGSPRREKLFF
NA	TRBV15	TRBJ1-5	CATSRESGNQPQHF
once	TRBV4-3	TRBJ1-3	CASSTRTQGAYGNTIYF
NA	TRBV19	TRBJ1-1	CATSETRLNTEAFF